This note documents a single T cell receptor (beta chain) sequence. The repertoire was sequenced with immunoSEQ multiplex PCR; TCRdb's copy has only in-frame clones and lacks some. The repertoire holds over 3,500 clones, with approximately 73% as singletons. The CDR3 contains 14 residues. Per germline, CDR1 MNHNS and CDR2 SASEGT. V dropped 2 bases and J dropped 3 bases, with 10 bases sitting between them. This sample was included in a study of T cell repertoires in ileal Crohn's disease. The rearrangement uses TRBV6-1 and TRBJ2-5; no firm D call. Sequenced: ileal tissue. This receptor was obtained from an adult with Crohn's disease. The CDR3 DNA reads as TGTGCCAGCAGTGAATGGGCAGTTGAAGAGACCCAGTACTTC. This sequence encodes CASSEWAVEETQYF.